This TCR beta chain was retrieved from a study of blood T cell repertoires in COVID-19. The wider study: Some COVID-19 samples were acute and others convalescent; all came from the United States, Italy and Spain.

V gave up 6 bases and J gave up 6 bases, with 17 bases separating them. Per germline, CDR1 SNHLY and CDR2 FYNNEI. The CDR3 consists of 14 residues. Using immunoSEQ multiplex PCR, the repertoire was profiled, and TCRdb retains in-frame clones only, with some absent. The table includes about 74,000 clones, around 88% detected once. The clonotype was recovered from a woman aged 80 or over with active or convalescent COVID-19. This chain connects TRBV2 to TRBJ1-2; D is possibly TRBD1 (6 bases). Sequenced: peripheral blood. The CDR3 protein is CASRVYRVEDGYTF. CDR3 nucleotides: TGTGCCAGCAGGGTGTACAGGGTTGAGGATGGCTACACCTTC.